This paragraph covers one TCR beta chain sequence. Antigen: not known. The data stem from a study of post-analysis software for immune sequencing data. Study-level points and caveats: Patients had higher frequencies than controls of roughly 5 TRBV segments, including TRBV5-6, TRBV5-1 and TRBV20-1.

Per the germline V gene, CDR1 is SGHDT and CDR2 is YYEEEE. The CDR3 covers 16 residues. The V and J ends lost 0 bases and 3 bases, in that order; junction bases with no gene match: 6. Incorporated into the TCR beta cDNA libraries were unique molecular identifiers, which served to reduce PCR and sequencing biases. Each CDR3 protein is one row after TCRdb ran MiXCR on the PCR reads. The top ten hold about 6% of the sample, which has more than 450,000 distinct CDR3 sequences, roughly 34% seen once. The receptor's source is a girl younger than 18 with multiple sclerosis. Sequencing was done on a sample of blood. The chain carries TRBV5-6 and TRBJ1-5; TRBD1 agrees at 7 bases. The CDR3 DNA reads as TGTGCCAGCAGCTTGGGGGTCAGGGGGACCAATCAGCCCCAGCATTTT. It encodes CASSLGVRGTNQPQHF.